This section outlines one T cell receptor (beta chain) sequence together with its context. Its antigen remains unknown. Unique molecular identifiers tagged the TCRbeta library. In TCRdb, the PCR reads were re-called with MiXCR into one record per CDR3 protein. The repertoire holds about 980,000 distinct CDR3 sequences, with about 29% as singletons. Germline V gene sequence: CDR1 MNHEY, CDR2 SVGAGI. The CDR3 is 18 residues long. The V end was cut by 2 bases, the J end by 1 base, with 19 bases between. The data are from a study of T-cell reconstitution after alpha-beta-depleted transplantation in children. Study results and caveats: Several hundred expanded graft clones reportedly supplied alpha-beta T cells about two months after transplant. Newly produced T cells mostly accounted for T-cell counts and diversity one year post-transplant. Diversity of TCRbeta at day 60 was high in some patients, arising from surviving recipient T cells and thymic progenitors.

J is TRBJ2-3 and V is TRBV6-5; tentatively, D is TRBD1 or TRBD2 (6 bases each). The TCR comes from a boy under two years old who had a stem cell transplant for SCID, so the T cells may come from the graft donor. The specimen was PBMCs, mostly from graft donor cells, collected 360 days after TCRalphabeta/CD19-depleted stem cell transplant. The CDR3 DNA reads TGTGCCAGCAGTTACCCAACACGAGGGGGGAGCCGCACAGATACGCAGTATTTT. Protein product: CASSYPTRGGSRTDTQYF.